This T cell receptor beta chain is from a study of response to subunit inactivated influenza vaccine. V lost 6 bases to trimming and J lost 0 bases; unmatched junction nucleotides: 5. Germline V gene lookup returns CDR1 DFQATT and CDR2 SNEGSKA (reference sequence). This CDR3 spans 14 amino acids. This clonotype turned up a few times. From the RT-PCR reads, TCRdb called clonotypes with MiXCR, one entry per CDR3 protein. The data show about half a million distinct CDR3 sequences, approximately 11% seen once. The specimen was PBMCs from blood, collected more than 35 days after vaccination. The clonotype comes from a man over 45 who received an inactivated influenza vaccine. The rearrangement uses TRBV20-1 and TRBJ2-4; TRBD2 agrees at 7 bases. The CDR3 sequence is CSAAGRLAKNIQYF. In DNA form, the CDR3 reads TGCAGTGCCGCCGGGAGGCTAGCCAAAAACATTCAGTACTTC.